This TCR beta chain was documented in a study of long-term antiretroviral therapy in people with HIV. At survey level, the immunoSEQ assay was run in its v3.0 version. Sequencing was performed with immunoSEQ multiplex PCR; in TCRdb, only in-frame clones are kept and a portion is missing. The top ten clones hold over 9% of a sample with some 23,000 clones, 85% to 95% of them seen once. Broader study findings: Clonal populations expanded prior to ART predominated within the repertoire at all time points.

On this clone itself: Its antigen is currently unknown.

This receptor was obtained from a middle-aged woman with HIV. This material consisted of unsorted PBMCs, taken 7.6 years after starting antiretroviral therapy.

This CDR3 reads CASSFEEGHRHF. DNA of the CDR3: TGTGCCAGCAGCTTTGAAGAGGGCCACCGGCATTTT. This sequence joins TRBV7-9 and TRBJ1-5; D gene ambiguous. The CDR3 has 12 amino acids. V gave up 3 bases and J gave up 15 bases, with 15 bases separating them. Germline V gene lookup returns CDR1 SEHNR and CDR2 FQNEAQ (reference sequence).